The rows below give T cell receptor beta chains drawn from one sample of a study of T-cell memory formation after mild COVID-19. MiXCR, applied by TCRdb to the 5' RACE reads, yields one record per CDR3 protein. The table includes about 400,000 distinct CDR3 sequences, 15% to 20% detected once. Sequencing was done on a sample of PBMCs or a T cell subset sorted from them (not recorded which). The origin of the receptors is a man aged 18 to 35 who had mild COVID-19 (a few samples of this study predate the infection). Cell type and time point are not known. Both conserved end residues are part of each CDR3. D genes are given only for firm matches. For some rows the clone size is stated as once, few or many, or as a class when expanded; others skip it.

j_gene | d_gene | v_gene | abundance | CDR3nt | CDR3aa
TRBJ2-1 | TRBD2 | TRBV7-8 | - | TGTGCCAGCAGCCCGCCCCTAGCGGTGGATGAGCAGTTCTTC | CASSPPLAVDEQFF
TRBJ1-2 | TRBD1 | TRBV7-6 | - | TGTGCCAGCAGCTTAGGTGGGACAGGGGGAAGCTATGGCTACACCTTC | CASSLGGTGGSYGYTF
TRBJ2-7 | TRBD2 | TRBV9 | - | TGTGCCAGCAGCGAAGCGGGGGGGCCCTACGAGCAGTACTTC | CASSEAGGPYEQYF
TRBJ1-2 | TRBD1 | TRBV5-1 | few | TGCGCCAGCAGCCCTGGGGGACAGACCTATGGCTACACCTTC | CASSPGGQTYGYTF
TRBJ2-7 | - | TRBV11-3 | once | TGTGCCAGCAGCTTAGGATTTGGACAGATATACGAGCAGTACTTC | CASSLGFGQIYEQYF
TRBJ1-5 | - | TRBV7-3 | - | TGTGCCAGCAGCTTGAAGGGCATCTTGAGCAATCAGCCCCAGCATTTT | CASSLKGILSNQPQHF
TRBJ2-4 | - | TRBV4-1 | - | TGCGCCAGCAGCCAAGCCCCAGCGGGAAACATTCAGTACTTC | CASSQAPAGNIQYF
TRBJ2-6 | TRBD1 | TRBV6-2/TRBV6-3 | many | TGTGCCAGCAGTCGTAGCCGGGACAGGTGGACTGGGGCCAACGTCCTGACTTTC | CASSRSRDRWTGANVLTF
TRBJ2-7 | TRBD2 | TRBV5-1 | - | TGCGCCAGCAGCCCCTATGGGGGGGCCTACGAGCAGTACTTC | CASSPYGGAYEQYF
TRBJ2-5 | - | TRBV7-9 | - | TGTGCCAGCAGCTTAGGGGTGATGCTGGGGAAAGAGACCCAGTACTTC | CASSLGVMLGKETQYF
TRBJ2-5 | - | TRBV25-1 | - | TGTGCCAGCAGTGAATCAGGGGTAACGCAAGAGACCCAGTACTTC | CASSESGVTQETQYF
TRBJ2-1 | - | TRBV28 | - | TGTGCCAGCAGTTTGGGGGACGTGAGGTATGAGCAGTTCTTC | CASSLGDVRYEQFF
TRBJ2-2 | TRBD1 | TRBV25-1 | - | TGTGCCAGCAGTGAAAGGGGGACAGCGAACACCGGGGAGCTGTTTTTT | CASSERGTANTGELFF
TRBJ2-1 | - | TRBV7-2 | few | TGTGCCAGCAGTCTTAATTCAGGGAGTTCCTACAATGAGCAGTTCTTC | CASSLNSGSSYNEQFF